This is a list of T cell receptor beta chains from one sample in a study of cytomegalovirus exposure and HLA in healthy donors. Assay: immunoSEQ multiplex PCR; the TCRdb copy retains only in-frame clones and omits some. The table records 89,000 or so clones, roughly 92% of them present only once. The material sequenced was PBMCs. The receptors come from a woman aged 30 to 39 in good health and CMV-seropositive. Both conserved end residues are trimmed from each CDR3. The order of the fields is J gene, V gene, CDR3 length, CDR3 protein.

TRBJ1-1 | TRBV30 | 11 | AWRTSGATEAF
TRBJ2-1 | TRBV7-2 | 13 | ASSSGQGWGGEQF
TRBJ1-1 | TRBV29-1 | 10 | SVVDSPTEAF
TRBJ2-1 | TRBV27 | 14 | ASSLSSAGGYNEQF
TRBJ2-5 | TRBV28 | 11 | ASREDDWETQY
TRBJ2-7 | TRBV5-6 | 10 | ASSLREFEQY
TRBJ2-2 | TRBV27 | 11 | ASSWREAGELF
TRBJ1-2 | TRBV27 | 12 | ASSSGQGRIGYT
TRBJ1-2 | TRBV5-1 | 13 | ASSFTSGSNYGYT
TRBJ2-5 | TRBV7-9 | 14 | ASSLGAAGSGETQY
TRBJ2-1 | TRBV18 | 15 | ASSPVKGAGAYNEQF
TRBJ1-2 | TRBV21-1 | 9 | ASSKVVGYT
TRBJ2-3 | TRBV6-6 | 13 | ASRYGQLAGDTQY
TRBJ2-2 | TRBV4-3 | 13 | ASSQDGAGQGELF
TRBJ2-7 | TRBV4-3 | 13 | ASSHRLAGFYEQY
TRBJ2-3 | TRBV28 | 14 | ASSSLAGDGTDTQY
TRBJ2-5 | TRBV4-3 | 11 | ASSQGQQETQY
TRBJ2-1 | TRBV4-3 | 13 | ASSHSGGIYNEQF
TRBJ2-3 | TRBV11-2 | 11 | ASSLEGLGTQY
TRBJ2-7 | TRBV28 | 15 | ASRATSGRSRGDEQY
TRBJ2-3 | TRBV9 | 13 | ASSPRWTSTDTQY
TRBJ2-2 | TRBV28 | 13 | ASSLGGQDTGELF
TRBJ1-1 | TRBV7-9 | 14 | ASSPGGPGPSSGFF
TRBJ1-4 | TRBV7-9 | 11 | ASSIREGEKLF
TRBJ1-4 | TRBV11-2 | 15 | ASSSDRLFGDNEKLF
TRBJ1-5 | TRBV5-1 | 13 | ASSLEAGYNQPQH
TRBJ2-1 | TRBV28 | 12 | ATTRVGKYNEQF
TRBJ2-7 | TRBV7-9 | 13 | ASSQGGTSSREQY
TRBJ1-1 | TRBV4-1 | 13 | ASSQGDRENTEAF
TRBJ2-1 | TRBV14 | 15 | ASSYGSGTHRDNEQF
TRBJ2-5 | TRBV7-9 | 12 | ASSRDREQETQY
TRBJ2-2 | TRBV7-3 | 12 | ASSSTGGTGELF
TRBJ1-1 | TRBV6-5 | 11 | ASKGQMNTEAF
TRBJ1-1 | TRBV2 | 13 | ASGWRGGVDTEAF
TRBJ2-1 | TRBV29-1 | 14 | SVEDPDRSSYNEQF
TRBJ2-7 | TRBV9 | 13 | ASSAIAGGAYEQY
TRBJ2-2 | TRBV14 | 14 | ASSQWGTGETGELF
TRBJ2-5 | TRBV27 | 12 | ASSFLGRQETQY
TRBJ1-1 | TRBV28 | 14 | ASGQGFGHKNTEAF
TRBJ1-2 | TRBV5-1 | 12 | ASSTQTGGYGYT
TRBJ2-5 | TRBV18 | 13 | ASSPWEGPLETQY
TRBJ1-1 | TRBV18 | 13 | ASSPPFGGVAEAF
TRBJ1-1 | TRBV18 | 11 | ASSRQQGTEAF
TRBJ2-5 | TRBV29-1 | 7 | SVRETQY
TRBJ2-1 | TRBV9 | 17 | ASSPPRGQRQGPYNEQF
TRBJ1-1 | TRBV7-2 | 12 | ASSQGAQVFEAF
TRBJ2-1 | TRBV7-9 | 12 | ASRYAGDRNEQF
TRBJ1-1 | TRBV19 | 12 | ASSIDPMNTEAF
TRBJ2-3 | TRBV4-1 | 14 | ASSPEGLAGQDTQY
TRBJ2-1 | TRBV7-2 | 15 | ASSRGRVLAGNNEQF
TRBJ1-5 | TRBV5-4 | 11 | ASSPYYDQPQH
TRBJ2-1 | TRBV2 | 17 | ASSDPGLAGGFSYNEQF